A selection of T cell receptor beta chains follows, all from one sample in a study of T cell repertoires in cytomegalovirus infection. TCRdb reanalysed the reads using MiXCR and keeps one entry per CDR3 protein. Of approximately 910,000 distinct CDR3 sequences in the sample, around 32% were seen once. Antigens of these TCRs are unknown. Specimen: cultured CD8+ T cells from PBMCs, collected from culture after CMV antigen stimulation. The source of these receptors is a human donor in good health (CMV status not recorded). Some clones in this sample may be carry-over from other donors' samples. CDR3s include the opening cysteine and the closing phenylalanine or tryptophan. A D gene is named only where the DNA matches it firmly. The listing skips clone size in some rows; elsewhere it reads once, few, many or a size class.

clone size,V gene,J gene,CDR3 length,D gene,CDR3 DNA,CDR3 protein
NA,TRBV7-9,TRBJ2-2,15,TRBD1,TGTGCCAGCAGACCAGGGGGCTTTAGACCCGGGGAGCTGTTTTTT,CASRPGGFRPGELFF
few,TRBV12-3/TRBV12-4,TRBJ2-1,14,NA,TGTGCCAGTCAAACCGGGATCGGAGACAATGAGCAGTTCTTC,CASQTGIGDNEQFF
NA,TRBV5-1,TRBJ2-3,15,TRBD1,TGCGCCAGCAGCTTGTGGGGACAGGGGGCAGATACGCAGTATTTT,CASSLWGQGADTQYF
many,TRBV7-9,TRBJ2-7,14,NA,TGTGCCAGCAGCGCCCGGGACCTATCCTACGAGCAGTACTTC,CASSARDLSYEQYF
NA,TRBV6-8,TRBJ2-2,17,TRBD2,TGTGCCAGCAGGCCTCTAGCGGGGGGGCTTGACACCGGGGAGCTGTTTTTT,CASRPLAGGLDTGELFF
few,TRBV10-3,TRBJ2-7,16,NA,TGTGCCATCAGTGAGTCAAAAGGGGCCCTCAACTACGAGCAGTACTTC,CAISESKGALNYEQYF
NA,TRBV6-6,TRBJ2-1,13,NA,TGTGCCAGCAGTTACGAGGGGTCCAATGAGCAGTTCTTC,CASSYEGSNEQFF
once,TRBV7-9,TRBJ2-6,19,TRBD1,TGTGCCAGCAGCCAACCCACCGGGACAGGGCTCTCTGGGGCCAACGTCCTGACTTTC,CASSQPTGTGLSGANVLTF
NA,TRBV20-1,TRBJ1-2,16,TRBD1,TGCAGTGCTAGAGACCCCGGACAGGTAGCTAACTATGGCTACACCTTC,CSARDPGQVANYGYTF
few,TRBV7-9,TRBJ1-2,13,NA,TGTGCCAGCAGCCCTAGCGGCCACTATGGCTACACCTTC,CASSPSGHYGYTF
many,TRBV12-5,TRBJ1-4,15,NA,TGTGCTAGTGGTTTGTTCATACGGGCCTCCGAAAAACTGTTTTTT,CASGLFIRASEKLFF
NA,TRBV12-3/TRBV12-4,TRBJ1-2,13,TRBD1,TGTGCCAGTACCGGGGACAGGATACGAGGGAACACCTTC,CASTGDRIRGNTF
NA,TRBV5-8,TRBJ2-5,15,TRBD1,TGTGCCAGCAGCGGCCGGACAGGGGGTCTGGAGACCCAGTACTTC,CASSGRTGGLETQYF
NA,TRBV27,TRBJ2-1,16,TRBD2,TGTGCCAGCAGTTTATCAAGTGGGGGGGCCTACAATGAGCAGTTCTTC,CASSLSSGGAYNEQFF
few,TRBV9,TRBJ2-3,15,NA,TGTGCCAGCAGCGTAGGGGGCTATATCACAGATACGCAGTATTTT,CASSVGGYITDTQYF
NA,TRBV25-1,TRBJ2-5,14,NA,TGTGCCAGCAGTGAATGGGGCGGCGGAGAGACCCAGTACTTC,CASSEWGGGETQYF
many,TRBV7-9,TRBJ2-1,16,TRBD2,TGTGCCAGCAGCTCCTCGTCTGGCGGGGGGGTTGGGGAGCAGTTCTTC,CASSSSSGGGVGEQFF
NA,TRBV27,TRBJ2-5,16,NA,TGTGCCAGCAGTTTCCACCCTTCTAGCGTTCGAGAGACCCAGTACTTC,CASSFHPSSVRETQYF
few,TRBV28,TRBJ2-1,15,NA,TGTGCCAGCAGGCCACTACTCCTTTCCTACAATGAGCAGTTCTTC,CASRPLLLSYNEQFF
few,TRBV20-1,TRBJ2-4,13,NA,TGCAGTGCTTCGGGGGTAGCCAAAAACATTCAGTACTTC,CSASGVAKNIQYF
NA,TRBV24-1,TRBJ1-5,15,NA,TGTGCCACCAGTGAGGCCGGTAACGGCAATCAGCCCCAGCATTTT,CATSEAGNGNQPQHF
few,TRBV5-5,TRBJ1-2,15,TRBD1,TGTGCCAGCAGCCTCTGGACAGGGGATAGCTATGGCTACACCTTC,CASSLWTGDSYGYTF
NA,TRBV7-9,TRBJ2-1,13,NA,TGTGCCAGCAGCTTCAGGGGGGAAAATGAGCAGTTCTTC,CASSFRGENEQFF
NA,TRBV4-1,TRBJ1-1,15,NA,TGCGCCAGCAGCCAAGATCGAGCGGGGAACACTGAAGCTTTCTTT,CASSQDRAGNTEAFF
NA,TRBV6-1,TRBJ1-2,14,NA,TGTGCCAGCAGTCGGGACTCCCGCACGGGAGGCTACACCTTC,CASSRDSRTGGYTF
few,TRBV12-3/TRBV12-4,TRBJ2-3,15,NA,TGTGCCAGCAGTTTAGGGGGGCGTTACACAGATACGCAGTATTTT,CASSLGGRYTDTQYF
few,TRBV7-6,TRBJ2-1,16,TRBD2,TGTGCCAGCAGCTTAGATGTAGCGGGGATTCGCAATGAGCAGTTCTTC,CASSLDVAGIRNEQFF
few,TRBV7-9,TRBJ1-2,15,TRBD1,TGTGCCAGCAGCCAAGGACAGGGGGAGAACTATGGCTACACCTTC,CASSQGQGENYGYTF
NA,TRBV11-2,TRBJ2-2,16,TRBD2,TGTGCCAGCAGCTACCCAGCGGGGGCGAGCACCGGGGAGCTGTTTTTT,CASSYPAGASTGELFF